These 6 T cell receptor beta chains share one sample of origin, sequenced in a study of blood T cell repertoires in COVID-19. Sequencing was performed with immunoSEQ multiplex PCR; in TCRdb, only in-frame clones are kept and a portion is missing. Of about 100,000 clones in the sample, 92% were seen once. The sample taken for sequencing was peripheral blood. The receptor source for this set is a woman aged 45 to 65 with COVID-19, enrolled during active disease.

V usage is TRBV5-1 and J usage is TRBJ2-3; D not resolved. V was trimmed by 0 bases and J by 3 bases, leaving 11 bases between them. The germline V gene encodes CDR1 SGHRS and CDR2 YFSETQ. The CDR3 spans 15 residues. This CDR3 reads CASSLVSGQTDTQYF. The CDR3 bases are TGCGCCAGCAGCTTGGTATCGGGTCAGACAGATACGCAGTATTTT. Full variable domain (remainder filled in from reference TRBV5-1 and TRBJ2-3): KAGVTQTPRYLIKTRGQQVTLSCSPISGHRSVSWYQQTPGQGLQFLFEYFSETQRNKGNFPGRFSGRQFSNSRSEMNVSTLELGDSALYLCASSLVSGQTDTQYFGPGTRLTVL.

V and J are TRBV10-3 and TRBJ2-1; TRBD2 matches at 11 bases. Germline values: CDR1 ENHRY, CDR2 SYGVKD. This CDR3 has 18 amino acids. V shed 0 bases, J shed 0 bases, and the junction held 4 bases outside the gene matches. The CDR3 DNA is TGTGCCATCAGTGAGTCCTTTAGCGGGGGGGCCTCCTACAATGAGCAGTTCTTC. It encodes CAISESFSGGASYNEQFF.

V gene TRBV28 combines with J gene TRBJ2-5, with D perhaps TRBD1 (6 bases). The CDR3 loop spans 14 amino acids. V was pared by 4 bases and J by 1 base, with 10 bases between. The germline gives CDR1 MDHEN, CDR2 SYDVKM. This CDR3 reads CASSSPTGQETQYF. The CDR3 DNA reads TGTGCCAGCAGTTCCCCGACAGGCCAAGAGACCCAGTACTTC.

V usage is TRBV24-1 and J usage is TRBJ2-7; 8 bases align to TRBD1. J was trimmed by 4 bases and V by 4 bases; bases with no gene match: 8. Germline values: CDR1 KGHDR, CDR2 SFDVKD. The length of the CDR3 is 15 residues. The CDR3 loop reads CATSDPGTGGYEQYF. The CDR3 DNA follows: TGTGCCACCAGTGACCCTGGGACAGGAGGTTACGAGCAGTACTTC.

The rearrangement joins TRBV4-1 to TRBJ2-7; 7 bases line up with TRBD1. Germline V gives CDR1 MGHRA, CDR2 YSYEKL. The CDR3 spans 14 residues. Trimming cost V 1 base and J 4 bases; bases outside gene matches: 4. The CDR3 loop is CASSQGDRVYEQYV. The CDR3 DNA follows: TGCGCCAGCAGCCAAGGAGACAGGGTATACGAGCAGTACGTC.

CDR3 coding DNA: TGCGCCAGCAGCTTGGCCGAACAGCACATCCAAGAGACCCAGTACTTC. Protein product: CASSLAEQHIQETQYF. The rearrangement links TRBV5-1 to TRBJ2-5; D remains unclear. The CDR3 covers 16 residues. Germline V lookup: CDR1 SGHRS, CDR2 YFSETQ. V shed 0 bases and J shed 1 base, with 13 bases lying between them.